These T cell receptor beta chains were read from a single sample in a study of shared T cell receptors in the human thymus. Measured with immunoSEQ multiplex PCR; TCRdb has only the in-frame clones, and not every one. The sample has 630,000 or so clones; around 87% are singletons. In addition, the sample was reused for a study of human thymus T cells.

The sample taken for sequencing was thymocytes. The receptors were sampled from a boy less than two years old with a congenital heart defect. CDR3s include the opening cysteine and the closing phenylalanine or tryptophan. Fields, in order: clone size, J gene, V gene, D gene, CDR3 protein, CDR3 DNA. A D gene is named only where the DNA matches it firmly. The size field is filled for only some rows; it gives once, few, many or a size class.

.	TRBJ1-5	TRBV7-2	.	CASSEAVGLSNQPQHF	TGTGCCAGCAGCGAAGCGGTGGGCCTAAGCAATCAGCCCCAGCATTTT
once	TRBJ2-4	TRBV7-9	.	CASSWGEGPLAKNIQYF	TGTGCCAGCAGCTGGGGGGAAGGGCCTCTAGCCAAAAACATTCAGTACTTC
once	TRBJ1-1	TRBV9	.	CASSLGGLMNTEAFF	TGTGCCAGCAGCCTCGGGGGGCTGATGAACACTGAAGCTTTCTTT
.	TRBJ1-3	TRBV28	TRBD1	CASSFNRGLFGNTIYF	TGTGCCAGCAGTTTCAACAGGGGGCTGTTCGGAAACACCATATATTTT
.	TRBJ1-6	TRBV11-3	TRBD1	CASSFGTANSPLHF	TGTGCCAGCAGCTTCGGGACAGCTAATTCACCCCTCCACTTT
.	TRBJ1-2	TRBV13	.	CASSRVVNYGYTF	TGTGCCAGCAGCCGGGTGGTCAACTATGGCTACACCTTC
.	TRBJ1-6	TRBV5-4	.	CATSSDNSPLHF	TGTGCCACCTCGTCCGATAATTCACCCCTCCACTTT
.	TRBJ2-5	TRBV25-1	TRBD2	CASSDPGLAGGQQETQYF	TGTGCCAGCAGTGACCCGGGACTAGCGGGAGGGCAGCAAGAGACCCAGTACTTC
once	TRBJ2-3	TRBV28	.	CASSQSLDTQYF	TGTGCCAGCAGTCAAAGCCTAGATACGCAGTATTTT
.	TRBJ1-2	TRBV4-1	TRBD1	CASSQATGGGYTF	TGCGCCAGCAGCCAAGCGACAGGGGGAGGCTACACCTTC
.	TRBJ1-1	TRBV5-4	TRBD1	CASSGGQSGAATEAFF	TGTGCCAGCAGCGGGGGACAGTCAGGGGCGGCCACTGAAGCTTTCTTT
.	TRBJ2-1	TRBV10-3	.	CAIRTVDNEQFF	TGTGCCATCAGGACTGTGGACAATGAGCAGTTCTTC
.	TRBJ2-5	TRBV5-1	.	CASSSEQGRRQETQYF	TGCGCCAGCAGCTCTGAACAGGGCAGGAGGCAAGAGACCCAGTACTTC
few	TRBJ2-6	TRBV19	.	CASKVRSGGESGANVLTF	TGTGCCAGTAAGGTTAGATCGGGGGGCGAATCTGGGGCCAACGTCCTGACTTTC
.	TRBJ1-4	TRBV28	TRBD1	CASSWTGSNEKLFF	TGTGCCAGCAGTTGGACAGGCTCTAATGAAAAACTGTTTTTT
.	TRBJ2-1	TRBV19	TRBD2	CASEAGTSGGDYNEQFF	TGTGCCAGTGAAGCCGGGACTAGCGGGGGGGATTACAATGAGCAGTTCTTC
.	TRBJ2-3	TRBV14	.	CASSQDKRGTDTQYF	TGTGCCAGCAGCCAAGATAAGCGGGGCACAGATACGCAGTATTTT
.	TRBJ2-1	TRBV11-2	TRBD2	CASSLVGLAGDNEQFF	TGTGCCAGCAGCTTAGTGGGACTAGCGGGGGACAATGAGCAGTTCTTC
.	TRBJ2-7	TRBV2	TRBD2	CASNERGATYEQYF	TGTGCCAGCAACGAGCGGGGGGCCACCTACGAGCAGTACTTC
.	TRBJ1-1	TRBV4-3	.	CASSQDWKPGALDTEAFF	TGCGCCAGCAGCCAAGATTGGAAGCCAGGGGCATTGGACACTGAAGCTTTCTTT
few	TRBJ2-7	TRBV19	TRBD1	CASRLKGGQGSPYEQYF	TGTGCCAGTAGACTAAAGGGCGGACAGGGAAGTCCCTACGAGCAGTACTTC
.	TRBJ2-5	TRBV28	.	CASSRLETQYF	TGTGCCAGCAGCAGGTTGGAGACCCAGTACTTC
once	TRBJ2-7	TRBV14	TRBD1	CASSRRDRGGYEQYF	TGTGCCAGCAGCCGCCGGGACAGGGGAGGTTATGAGCAGTACTTC